One sample yielded the 21 T cell receptor beta chains listed below, sequenced in a study of early T cells in non-severe SARS-CoV-2 infection. MiXCR was run by TCRdb on the 5' RACE reads, yielding one entry per CDR3 protein. The sample records around 58,000 distinct CDR3 sequences, more than 9.5% being singletons. Sequenced: whole blood. The receptors shown here come from an adult who was a healthcare worker with PCR-confirmed SARS-CoV-2 infection or an uninfected control (not recorded which).

At least ten counts were recorded for this clonotype. The chain joins TRBV6-2 or TRBV6-3 to TRBJ1-1; D unresolved. The CDR3 spans 11 residues. Between the trimmed V and J ends, which lost 7 bases and 7 bases, there was a span of 10 bases. The V gene's germline CDR1 is MNHEY and CDR2 SVGEGT. The CDR3 bases are TGTGCCAGCACCTTGGGCGTTGAAGCTTTCTTT. Translating it yields CASTLGVEAFF.

At least ten counts were recorded for this clonotype. The V call is TRBV5-1, the J call TRBJ2-5; the match to TRBD2 covers 7 bases. V lost 4 bases to trimming and J lost 2 bases; unmatched junction nucleotides: 14. Germline V gene sequence: CDR1 SGHRS, CDR2 YFSETQ. The CDR3 contains 17 residues. The CDR3 nucleotides read TGCGCCAGCAGCGCTTCCCCTAGCGGTCGTCGACAAGAGACCCAGTACTTC. This sequence encodes CASSASPSGRRQETQYF.

This clonotype was counted ten times or more. The V and J genes are TRBV5-1 and TRBJ2-7, with D tentatively TRBD2 (6 bases). V lost 2 bases, J lost 1 base, and 13 bases lay in between. This CDR3 is built from 15 residues. Germline assignment: CDR1 SGHRS and CDR2 YFSETQ. CDR3 DNA: TGCGCCAGCAGCTTAGGGCTAGCGCAATCCTACGAGCAGTACTTC. Amino acids: CASSLGLAQSYEQYF.

This clonotype showed up many times. The chain carries TRBV10-1 and TRBJ1-5; no definite D call. V was shortened by 2 bases and J by 1 base, with 3 bases between the two germline ends. The CDR3 length is 13 residues. The germline gives CDR1 WNHNN, CDR2 SYGVQD (reference sequence). CDR3 DNA sequence: TGCGCCAGCAGTGAGAACAGCAATCAGCCCCAGCATTTT. It codes for CASSENSNQPQHF.

The V gene is TRBV6-5, the J gene TRBJ2-7; tentative D call: TRBD2 (6 bases). This CDR3 is 15 amino acids long. V was cut by 2 bases and J by 7 bases, with 18 bases left in between. Per the germline V gene, CDR1 is MNHEY and CDR2 is SVGAGI. The CDR3 here is CASSYGGVGTGEQYF. The DNA for the CDR3 is TGTGCCAGCAGTTACGGCGGGGTTGGCACCGGGGAGCAGTACTTC.

This clonotype was seen only a few times. The chain recombines TRBV5-4 with TRBJ1-1; D ambiguous. The V gene lost 2 bases and the J gene lost 4 bases, with 6 bases spanning the gap. There are 12 residues in the CDR3. Germline assignment: CDR1 SGHNT and CDR2 YYREEE (reference sequence). The CDR3 spells CASSFGTTEAFF. CDR3 nucleotides: TGTGCCAGCAGCTTCGGCACCACTGAAGCTTTCTTT. Full variable domain (remainder filled in from reference TRBV5-4 and TRBJ1-1): ETGVTQSPTHLIKTRGQQVTLRCSSQSGHNTVSWYQQALGQGPQFIFQYYREEENGRGNFPPRFSGLQFPNYSSELNVNALELDDSALYLCASSFGTTEAFFGQGTRLTVV.

This clonotype was observed a few times. The chain employs TRBV11-2 and TRBJ1-2; D uncertain. The germline gives CDR1 SGHAT, CDR2 FQNNGV. This CDR3 is built from 14 residues. V was shortened by 4 bases and J by 4 bases, with 13 bases between the two germline ends. The CDR3, as DNA: TGTGCCAGCAGCTCGGCATTAGCTAGCTATGGCTACACCTTC. Its protein is CASSSALASYGYTF.

In its sample, this clonotype was seen a few times. J is TRBJ2-3 and V is TRBV5-1; D uncertain. The V and J ends lost 4 bases and 6 bases respectively, with 15 bases between them. CDR3 length: 14 amino acids. The germline V gene has CDR1 SGHRS and CDR2 YFSETQ. CDR3 residues: CASSPRVAEDTQYF. The CDR3 nucleotides are TGCGCCAGCAGCCCACGGGTAGCCGAGGATACGCAGTATTTT.

The rearrangement uses TRBV20-1 and TRBJ2-7; D might be TRBD1 or TRBD2, each matching 5 bases. Trimming removed 3 bases at V and 2 bases at J, with 17 bases between. This CDR3 contains 15 residues. In germline, CDR1 is DFQATT, CDR2 SNEGSKA (reference sequence). The CDR3 protein is CSASGGPQQTYEQYF. The DNA of the CDR3 is TGCAGTGCTAGTGGGGGACCACAACAAACCTACGAGCAGTACTTC.

This clonotype has at least ten counts. The genes are TRBV7-2 and TRBJ1-1; 7 bases are shared with TRBD1. Unmatched junction bases numbered 3, after V lost 7 bases and J lost 1 base. This CDR3 contains 13 residues. Germline V gene lookup returns CDR1 SGHTA and CDR2 FQGNSA. CDR3 amino acids: CASTQGWNTEAFF. CDR3 in DNA: TGTGCCAGCACACAGGGGTGGAACACTGAAGCTTTCTTT.

The J gene is TRBJ2-2, the V gene TRBV11-2; D unresolved. The CDR3 consists of 13 residues. V lost 3 bases, J lost 0 bases, and 2 bases lay in between. In germline, CDR1 is SGHAT, CDR2 FQNNGV. The CDR3 reads CASSFANTGELFF. CDR3 in DNA: TGTGCCAGCAGCTTCGCGAACACCGGGGAGCTGTTTTTT.

This chain joins TRBV29-1 and TRBJ1-1; perhaps TRBD1 as D (5 bases). The V gene's germline CDR1 is SQVTM and CDR2 ANQGSEA. V was trimmed by 2 bases and J by 0 bases, leaving 10 bases between them. The CDR3 runs to 14 residues. Here the CDR3 reads CSVEITGLNTEAFF. The CDR3 DNA sequence: TGCAGCGTTGAAATCACGGGGCTGAACACTGAAGCTTTCTTT.

This clonotype was seen repeatedly, ten times or more. J is TRBJ1-2 and V is TRBV6-5; 7 nucleotides align to TRBD1. V was pared by 2 bases and J by 8 bases, with 8 bases of the junction left unmatched. This CDR3 is built from 14 residues. Germline V gene sequence: CDR1 MNHEY, CDR2 SVGAGI. CDR3 nucleotide sequence: TGTGCCAGCAGTTACGCGGGGGACAGAGGGGGCTACACCTTC. Translating gives CASSYAGDRGGYTF.

This clonotype has a handful of counts. The J gene is TRBJ2-7, the V gene TRBV4-3; 7 nucleotides align to TRBD2. CDR3 length: 15 residues. The V gene end was trimmed by 3 bases and the J gene end by 5 bases; junction bases not matched to a gene: 10. Germline values: CDR1 LGHNA, CDR2 YSLEER. For the CDR3, the DNA is TGCGCCAGCAGCCAGGTTCTAGCGGCCCTCGACGAGCAGTACTTC. Translating it yields CASSQVLAALDEQYF.

This clonotype was recorded many times. This sequence joins TRBV3-1 and TRBJ2-3; the D is unclear. CDR1 LGHDT and CDR2 YNNKEL come from the germline V gene (reference sequence). The CDR3 sequence is 14 residues long. V lost 1 base, J lost 3 bases, and 8 bases lay in between. The CDR3 nucleotides are TGTGCCAGCAGCCAAGGGATCGGAACAGATACGCAGTATTTT. This gives the protein CASSQGIGTDTQYF.

The V call is TRBV12-3 or TRBV12-4, the J call TRBJ2-3, with a tentative D call TRBD2 (6 bases). CDR3 length equals 15 residues. With 7 bases removed from V and 0 bases from J, the gap between germline ends came to 14 bases. The CDR3 bases are TGTGCCAGCAACTTCGCGGGACCGAGCACAGATACGCAGTATTTT. It specifies CASNFAGPSTDTQYF.

This clonotype was counted ten times or more. The J gene is TRBJ1-3, the V gene TRBV9; D unresolved. CDR3 length: 17 residues. CDR1 is SGDLS, CDR2 YYNGEE, per germline. Trimming removed 1 base from V and 4 bases from J, with 18 bases in between. In DNA form, the CDR3 reads TGTGCCAGCAGCGTATCGCCGGGTCTCATCTCCGGAAACACCATATATTTT. Amino acid sequence: CASSVSPGLISGNTIYF.

In its sample, this clonotype was seen many times. The V gene is TRBV20-1, the J gene TRBJ1-2, with D possibly TRBD1 on 5 matching bases. Trimming removed 2 bases at V and 6 bases at J, with 19 bases between. The V gene's germline CDR1 is DFQATT and CDR2 SNEGSKA (reference sequence). The CDR3 has 15 amino acids. The CDR3 DNA follows: TGCAGTGCTAGACCTCCAGACAGAGAGAACCATGGCTACACCTTC. Amino acids: CSARPPDRENHGYTF.

The V call is TRBV12-3 or TRBV12-4, the J call TRBJ2-1, with a weak D call TRBD1 (6 bases). V was trimmed by 3 bases and J by 7 bases, leaving 13 bases between them. This CDR3 is 14 amino acids long. The CDR3 DNA reads TGTGCCAGCAGTTTGCAGGGGTCTTCGAATGAGCAGTTCTTC. This gives the protein CASSLQGSSNEQFF.

J is TRBJ2-5 and V is TRBV7-9, with 9 bases identical to TRBD2. Germline V CDR1 and CDR2: SEHNR, FQNEAQ (reference sequence). The V segment lost 2 bases and the J segment 4 bases; nucleotides outside the gene matches: 5. The length of the CDR3 is 15 residues. Written as DNA, the CDR3 is TGTGCCAGCAGCTTACTAGCGGGAAGGGGAGAGACCCAGTACTTC. Translation: CASSLLAGRGETQYF.

Written as DNA, the CDR3 is TGTGCCAGCAGCGACCAGGGGCCCTATGGCTACACCTTC. Its protein is CASSDQGPYGYTF. The chain is built from TRBV7-9 and TRBJ1-2, with D possibly matching TRBD1 (6 bases). The V and J ends lost 5 bases and 4 bases respectively, with 11 bases between them. From germline, CDR1 is SEHNR and CDR2 FQNEAQ (reference sequence). This CDR3 contains 13 residues.